This entry features one TCR beta chain sequence. This sample stems from a study of blood T cell repertoires in COVID-19. Study as a whole: From the United States, Italy and Spain came samples of acute and convalescent COVID-19. In each case, the material was cDNA or gDNA derived from T cells, B-cell-depleted T cells, or PBMCs.

In the authors' workflow: Amplification with reference gene primers provided the estimates of nucleated cell counts. The repertoire was sequenced with immunoSEQ multiplex PCR; TCRdb's copy has only in-frame clones and lacks some. V and J calls and clone size come straight from that table; D and trimming were deduced from the DNA. The table lists hundreds of thousands of clones, 80% to 90% of them singletons. Trimming removed 0 bases from V and 7 bases from J; junction bases left unmatched: 5. Germline V gene data show CDR1 as LNHDA and CDR2 as SQIVND (reference sequence). The CDR3 sequence is 16 residues long.

The specimen was peripheral blood. The chain couples TRBV19 to TRBJ2-3, with 12 bases fitting TRBD2. This TCR came from a woman aged 55-75 years with COVID-19, enrolled during active disease. CDR3 loop: CASSIEGLAGQNTQYF. The CDR3 nucleotides read TGTGCCAGTAGTATAGAGGGACTAGCGGGTCAGAATACGCAGTATTTT.